These 14 T cell receptor beta chains were sequenced from one sample in a study of Ad26.COV2.S vaccination and SARS-CoV-2 variants. Assay used: immunoSEQ multiplex PCR; TCRdb lists only in-frame clones, some missing. The sample lists some 500,000 clones, 75% to 90% occurring once. The treatment was: roughly 19 received Ad26.COV2.S at low or high dose, single or two shots; about 5 received placebo; per-sample allocation not given. The study sampled participants on day 63 after the first vaccine or placebo injection. The sequences come from peripheral blood, collected in a trial of Ad26.COV2.S vaccine versus placebo. The receptors derive from a person between 18 and 65 years old who received the Ad26.COV2.S COVID-19 vaccine or a placebo.

The chain combines TRBV29-1 with TRBJ2-5, with D hard to call. Germline-derived CDR1 and CDR2 are SQVTM and ANQGSEA. The CDR3 spans 9 residues. Trimming pared 4 bases from V and 14 bases from J, leaving 11 bases between. CDR3 DNA: TGCAGCGTTGCCTCGGAGCCCTACTTC. Amino acid sequence: CSVASEPYF.

A single count supports this clone. The chain carries TRBV24-1 and TRBJ2-3, with D unclear. This CDR3 is 18 amino acids long. Trimming took 5 bases from V and 5 from J, leaving 25 bases between them. Germline CDR1 reads KGHDR; CDR2 reads SFDVKD. CDR3 DNA sequence: TGTGCCACCAGTGCCCCCAGCAGGCAGTTGGGATTGGGAGATACGCAGTATTTT. It is translated as CATSAPSRQLGLGDTQYF.

This chain links TRBV29-1 with TRBJ1-4; D gene unclear. The CDR3 has 12 amino acids. Between the trimmed V and J ends, which lost 3 bases and 8 bases, there was a span of 10 bases. Germline V gene sequence: CDR1 SQVTM, CDR2 ANQGSEA. The CDR3 DNA is TGCAGCGTTGACGTTGGGAGAGAAAAACTGTTTTTT. It encodes CSVDVGREKLFF.

This chain joins TRBV7-2 and TRBJ2-1, with D perhaps matching TRBD2 (6 bases). The CDR3 loop spans 14 amino acids. The ends were cut back, 5 bases at V and 6 bases at J, with 14 bases in the middle. Germline V CDR1 and CDR2: SGHTA, FQGNSA. CDR3 in DNA: TGTGCCAGCAGCCCAAATCTCGGGGGCAATGAGCAGTTCTTC. Amino acid sequence: CASSPNLGGNEQFF.

This clone was seen a handful of times. The V and J genes are TRBV9 and TRBJ2-7, with D maybe TRBD1 (5 bases). With 0 bases removed from V and 3 bases from J, the gap between germline ends came to 13 bases. CDR1 and CDR2 (germline): SGDLS, YYNGEE. The CDR3 runs to 15 residues. The CDR3 protein is CASSVAEGAFYEQYF. In nucleotides, the CDR3 is TGTGCCAGCAGCGTAGCGGAAGGGGCTTTCTACGAGCAGTACTTC.

This chain joins TRBV4-3 and TRBJ2-3; possible D gene TRBD2, 5 bases. The CDR3 spans 14 residues. Germline CDR1 is LGHNA and CDR2 is YSLEER. V was cut by 1 base and J by 2 bases, with 7 bases left in between. The DNA of the CDR3 is TGCGCCAGCAGCCAAGGTCGGGACACAGATACGCAGTATTTT. Amino acid sequence: CASSQGRDTDTQYF.

The chain couples TRBV20-1 to TRBJ1-5; D gene unclear. CDR1 is DFQATT, CDR2 SNEGSKA, per germline (reference sequence). This CDR3 is 15 amino acids long. Trimming took 3 bases from V and 3 from J, leaving 15 bases between them. In DNA, the CDR3 is TGCAGTGCTAGTGTGGGGAGATCATTCAATCAGCCCCAGCATTTT. Its translation is CSASVGRSFNQPQHF.

The V gene is TRBV3-1 (or the pseudogene TRBV3-2), the J gene TRBJ1-6, with 9 bases that match TRBD1. CDR1 and CDR2 from the germline V gene are LGHDT and YNNKEL (reference sequence). Unmatched junction bases numbered 12, after V lost 2 bases and J lost 7 bases. The CDR3 is 18 amino acids. CDR3 DNA: TGTGCCAGCAGCCAACCTCGCAGAGGGACAGGGCAAAATTCACCCCTCCACTTT. Its translation: CASSQPRRGTGQNSPLHF.

The chain joins TRBV5-6 to TRBJ2-1; 10 bases match TRBD1. The CDR3 has 16 residues. CDR1 SGHDT and CDR2 YYEEEE come from the germline V gene. Germline trimming cut 4 bases from V and 3 bases from J; bases unmatched to any gene: 7. CDR3: CASSTLTGGNYNEQFF. The CDR3 bases are TGTGCCAGCAGCACCCTGACAGGGGGCAACTACAATGAGCAGTTCTTC. Looking up the rest from reference TRBV5-6 and TRBJ2-1 gives the full variable domain: DAGVTQSPTHLIKTRGQQVTLRCSPKSGHDTVSWYQQALGQGPQFIFQYYEEEERQRGNFPDRFSGHQFPNYSSELNVNALLLGDSALYLCASSTLTGGNYNEQFFGPGTRLTVL.

CDR3 region: CASSESEKLFF. CDR3 nucleotide sequence: TGTGCCAGCAGTGAAAGTGAAAAACTGTTTTTT. The chain couples TRBV2 to TRBJ1-4; no firm D call. There are 11 residues in the CDR3. The germline V gene has CDR1 SNHLY and CDR2 FYNNEI. V shed 2 bases and J shed 7 bases, with 2 bases lying between them.

The sample holds a few counts of this clone. The chain has TRBV7-6 and TRBJ1-1; 7 bases fit TRBD1. The CDR3 is 14 amino acids. Trimming took 5 bases from V and 7 from J; bases not matched to a gene: 10. CDR1 and CDR2 from the germline V gene are SGHVS and FNYEAQ. CDR3 coding DNA: TGTGCCAGCAGCAACCAGGGACAGAAGTTTGAAGCTTTCTTT. It is translated as CASSNQGQKFEAFF.

The chain couples TRBV28 to TRBJ2-2, with D perhaps TRBD1 (5 bases). Trimming stripped 6 bases from V and 4 bases from J, with 9 bases between. CDR1 and CDR2 from the germline V gene are MDHEN and SYDVKM. This CDR3 comprises 13 residues. CDR3 DNA sequence: TGTGCCAGCAGGGGGCCGAGCACCGGGGAGCTGTTTTTT. Encoded protein: CASRGPSTGELFF.

This clone was seen once. The V gene is TRBV11-2, the J gene TRBJ1-2; possible D gene TRBD1, 6 bases. The length of the CDR3 is 14 residues. The V gene lost 5 bases and the J gene lost 9 bases, with 19 bases spanning the gap. Looked up from germline, CDR1 is SGHAT and CDR2 is FQNNGV. CDR3 protein: CASSPGGGAPRYTF. The DNA for the CDR3 is TGTGCCAGCAGCCCGGGAGGGGGGGCTCCGCGCTACACCTTC.

The V and J genes are TRBV5-6 and TRBJ2-5, with TRBD1 matching 8 bases. The CDR3 runs 16 residues. Germline V gene sequence: CDR1 SGHDT, CDR2 YYEEEE. Trimming cost V 5 bases and J 4 bases; bases outside gene matches: 13. The CDR3 reads CASRYAPRGLVETQYF. Written as DNA, the CDR3 is TGTGCCAGCAGATATGCCCCCAGGGGGCTGGTAGAGACCCAGTACTTC.